The T cell receptor beta chain described here comes from a study of T cells after yellow fever vaccination (dated by TCRdb to the late 2010s). Describing the broader study: The SMART-Seq v4 Ultra Low Input RNA kit was used to prepare libraries from fractions with low cell numbers. To follow T-cell clones before and after both primary and booster YFV17D yellow fever vaccination, bulk TCR alpha and beta repertoires underwent longitudinal sequencing. Two healthy male donors, one aged 18 to 29 and one aged 30 to 40 years, made up the cohort. Bulk PBMC replicates and cell subsets were isolated from blood drawn at multiple timepoints before and after both primary and secondary immunization.

Reading from cysteine to phenylalanine, the CDR3 counts 13 amino acids. Left in the record is the CDR3 DNA by itself, 39 bases read in frame from the first base. The junction carries 7 bases between V and J, which are trimmed by 3 bases and 3 bases respectively. Based on the germline V gene, the CDR1 and CDR2 sequences are SGHRS and YFSETQ. Sample treatment or condition, as interpreted from the label and publication: live attenuated yellow fever vaccine strain. At each blood-draw timepoint, two biological replicates of bulk PBMCs were obtained. PBMCs were isolated from peripheral blood using a standard Ficoll-Paque protocol. TriZol was used to extract RNA from bulk PBMCs, CD4 and CD8 fractions, and dextramer-positive and dextramer-negative fractions. TCR cDNA was synthesized by 5'RACE template switching, through which a universal primer site and unique molecular identifiers were introduced. Priming for cDNA synthesis came from both the TCR alpha and TCR beta constant segments. Libraries were amplified in two PCR steps, with sample barcodes and sequencing adapters added in the second step. Sequencing of the libraries was done on either Illumina HiSeq 2500 (2x100 bp) or NovaSeq (2x150 bp). Turning to the authors' computational methods: Demultiplexing of reads and collapsing into UMI consensus sequences were performed with MIGEC, and V(D)J alignment was carried out with MiXCR. Using edgeR on replicate PBMC samples, clonotypes were called vaccine-responding if FDR was below 0.01 and the log2 fold change was above 5 up to day 15. Bulk clonotypes were assigned CD4 or CD8 identity according to which sequenced CD4 or CD8 repertoire held them at higher abundance. TCRdb took the public reads, trimmed them with fastp at Q25, ran MiXCR for clone calling and kept in-frame beta chains. A single entry per CDR3 protein holds the most common genes and DNA from its merged rows. The V and J calls were not made by the authors but by TCRdb's processing. This sample comprises approximately 600,000 distinct CDR3 sequences, roughly 12% of them detected only once. The ten largest account for 15% of the sample.

This clonotype was counted at least ten times. Its specific antigen is unknown. Per-base quality was not reported, and no clone a single base away is much larger than it. The full study reports these points: Computational filtering was required because FACS-sorted repertoires could contain abundant contaminating clonotypes from the bulk population. Because the study included only two donors, the extent to which the findings can be generalized is limited. After the booster, most of the clones that had expanded following primary vaccination were detected again (almost 98% of CD4 and 80% to 90% of CD8), which suggests that memory was broadly maintained. A small fraction of clonotypes appeared in both the CD4 and CD8 compartments, likely as a result of convergent recombination. The secondary T-cell response was found to be weaker but faster than the primary response, with a peak reached on day 5 rather than on day 15.

The V and J segments used are TRBV5-1 and TRBJ2-1; TRBD2 is possibly the D segment (5 matching bases). The specimen was PBMCs, collected on the day of the yellow fever booster vaccination. This receptor was identified in a man aged 25-45 years who received the YFV17D yellow fever vaccine. The CDR3 in this case is CASSWEIYNEQFF. The DNA sequence is TGCGCCAGCAGCTGGGAGATCTACAATGAGCAGTTCTTC. With all but the CDR3 taken from the reference TRBV5-1 and TRBJ2-1 genes, the full variable domain is: KAGVTQTPRYLIKTRGQQVTLSCSPISGHRSVSWYQQTPGQGLQFLFEYFSETQRNKGNFPGRFSGRQFSNSRSEMNVSTLELGDSALYLCASSWEIYNEQFFGPGTRLTVL.